The T cell receptor (beta chain) under discussion was sequenced for a study of cytomegalovirus exposure and HLA in healthy donors. Study-wide results and limits: The study labeled approximately 150 TCR beta chains cytomegalovirus-associated. Among TCR sequences, most were rare, though some public TCRs appeared in many donors. A classifier reportedly called cytomegalovirus status with high sensitivity and specificity.

With respect to this clone: No antigen is known for it.

Sequencing was performed with immunoSEQ multiplex PCR; in TCRdb, only in-frame clones are kept and a portion is missing. The sample records about 67,000 clones, roughly 92% being singletons. Germline CDR1 is SGHAT and CDR2 is FQNNGV. J gave up 6 bases and V 1 base, and 1 base lay outside the gene matches. The CDR3 totals 13 residues. The TCR originated in a woman between 18 and 29 years old in good health and CMV-seronegative. The rearrangement uses TRBV11-2 and TRBJ1-2; 8 bases fit TRBD1. The sample was PBMCs. CDR3 sequence reads: CASSLAGGDGYTF. The CDR3 DNA sequence: TGTGCCAGCAGCTTAGCAGGGGGCGATGGCTACACCTTC.